A selection of T cell receptor beta chains follows, all from one sample in a study of PD-L1 blockade in urothelial cancer. Libraries were prepared by immunoSEQ multiplex PCR; TCRdb keeps only in-frame clonotypes and omits some of them. The sample gives 85,000 to 130,000 clones, 91% of which show up once; 0.92% is in the top ten. The source material was PBMCs, sampled around atezolizumab (anti-PD-L1) treatment. The receptors originated from a woman of 80 years or more with urothelial cancer. CDR3s include the opening cysteine and the closing phenylalanine or tryptophan. D genes are given only for firm matches. Only part of the rows carry a size: once, few, many, or a class if the clone is expanded.

>NA|TRBJ1-1|TRBV2|NA
TGTGCCAGCAGTCCGGGTCTCAAGAACACTGAAGCTTTCTTT
CASSPGLKNTEAFF
>NA|TRBJ2-7|TRBV6-5|NA
TGTGCCAGCAGTTACGGGGGCGGAACCTACGAGCAGTACTTC
CASSYGGGTYEQYF
>NA|TRBJ2-3|TRBV11-3|NA
TGTGCCAGCAGCGTTGAACAGACAGATACGCAGTATTTT
CASSVEQTDTQYF
>NA|TRBJ2-5|TRBV19|TRBD2
TGTGCCAGTAGTACGGGGGGGAATCAAGAGACCCAGTACTTC
CASSTGGNQETQYF
>NA|TRBJ2-1|TRBV28|NA
TGTGCCAGCAGTCTCTATAATGAGCAGTTCTTC
CASSLYNEQFF
>few|TRBJ1-3|TRBV28|NA
TGTGCCAGCAGTGATCAGAACACCATATATTTT
CASSDQNTIYF
>NA|TRBJ2-5|TRBV5-6|TRBD2
TGTGCCAGCAGCGTCTCGGGGGGCGGGAGGGTCGGCGAGACCCAGTACTTC
CASSVSGGGRVGETQYF
>NA|TRBJ2-7|TRBV30|NA
TGTGCCTGGAGATACAGGGGCGGTGGGGGGACCTACGAGCAGTACTTC
CAWRYRGGGGTYEQYF
>NA|TRBJ1-1|TRBV29-1|NA
TGCAGCGTTGCCCCGGGGGCTGAAGCTTTCTTT
CSVAPGAEAFF
>NA|TRBJ1-2|TRBV5-6|NA
TGTGCCAGCAGCTCCGACACCTATGGCTACACCTTC
CASSSDTYGYTF
>NA|TRBJ1-1|TRBV27|TRBD1
TGTGCCAGCAGTCCCGGACAGGGTGGTTACACTGAAGCTTTCTTT
CASSPGQGGYTEAFF
>once|TRBJ2-3|TRBV15|TRBD2
TGTGCCACCCGGCACGGACTAGCGGGAGCGAAAAGCACAGATACGCAGTATTTT
CATRHGLAGAKSTDTQYF
>NA|TRBJ1-1|TRBV29-1|TRBD1
TGCAGCGTTGAAGAAGGTGGACAGGGGATTGCTGAAGCTTTCTTT
CSVEEGGQGIAEAFF
>once|TRBJ2-1|TRBV7-8|TRBD2
TGTGCCAGCAGCCCCAGGACTAGCGGATACTCCTACAATGAGCAGTTCTTC
CASSPRTSGYSYNEQFF
>few|TRBJ1-1|TRBV9|NA
TGTGCCAGCAGCGTAGCTCCCAGGGGCAACACTGAAGCTTTCTTT
CASSVAPRGNTEAFF
>NA|TRBJ2-1|TRBV27|TRBD2
TGTGCCAGCAGTTTATCGACTAGCGGGAGGGCCGAACTGAGTCTTAGCTCCTACAATGAGCAGTTCTTC
CASSLSTSGRAELSLSSYNEQFF
>NA|TRBJ1-4|TRBV6-1|TRBD1
TGCGCTACCGGGACAGATAATGAAAAACTGTTTTTT
CATGTDNEKLFF
>few|TRBJ2-7|TRBV5-1|TRBD1
TGCGCCAGCAGCCCACCTCCTCCGGGACAGGGATTGTACGAGCAGTACTTC
CASSPPPPGQGLYEQYF
>NA|TRBJ1-2|TRBV9|TRBD1
TGTGCCAGCAGCAAGGGGACAGGGACAAACTATGGCTACACCTTC
CASSKGTGTNYGYTF
>NA|TRBJ2-3|TRBV18|NA
TGTGCCAGCTCACCAGCAGGCGGGAGCACAGATACGCAGTATTTT
CASSPAGGSTDTQYF
>NA|TRBJ1-5|TRBV4-1|TRBD1
TGCGCCAGCAGCCCAACCGGGACAGTAACTAATCAGCCCCAGCATTTT
CASSPTGTVTNQPQHF
>NA|TRBJ2-2|TRBV5-4|NA
TGTGCCAGCAGCTTCTACAGGCGTAACACCGGGGAGCTGTTTTTT
CASSFYRRNTGELFF
>few|TRBJ1-1|TRBV19|TRBD1
TGTGCCAGCACCCGACAGGGCGCGGTTGCTGAAGCTTTCTTT
CASTRQGAVAEAFF
>NA|TRBJ2-7|TRBV18|NA
TGTGCCAGCTCACCAAAACAGGGGACTGAACAGTACTTC
CASSPKQGTEQYF
>NA|TRBJ2-3|TRBV19|TRBD2
TGTGCCAGTAGTAGGACTAGCGGTGCGTTTTTCGGCACAGATACGCAGTATTTT
CASSRTSGAFFGTDTQYF
>NA|TRBJ2-5|TRBV5-4|NA
TGTGCCAGCAGCCTCCTAGACCCCGAGGAAGAGACCCAGTACTTC
CASSLLDPEEETQYF
>NA|TRBJ2-2|TRBV19|TRBD2
TGTGCCAGTAGAGGAGCGGGATGGAACACCGGGGAGCTGTTTTTT
CASRGAGWNTGELFF
>NA|TRBJ1-1|TRBV28|NA
TGTGCCAGCAGTTTCGGACAGCTGAACACTGAAGCTTTCTTT
CASSFGQLNTEAFF
>NA|TRBJ1-1|TRBV30|NA
TGTGCCTCGACAGCGAACACTGAAGCTTTCTTT
CASTANTEAFF
>NA|TRBJ2-7|TRBV2|NA
TGTGCCAGCAGTGAGGCAGGGGCAACCTACGAGCAGTACTTC
CASSEAGATYEQYF
>NA|TRBJ1-2|TRBV2|NA
TGTGCCAGCAGTCTTCAGGGGAGCGGCTATGGCTACACCTTC
CASSLQGSGYGYTF
>NA|TRBJ1-1|TRBV29-1|NA
TGCAGCGTTGTCGGGGGAGGCTCTGAAGCTTTCTTT
CSVVGGGSEAFF
>NA|TRBJ2-3|TRBV11-2|NA
TGTGCCAGCAGCTTTAGGTTGTCCAGCGGCACAGATACGCAGTATTTT
CASSFRLSSGTDTQYF
>NA|TRBJ2-5|TRBV11-2|TRBD1
TGTGCCAGCAGCTTCCAGGGGGATAGAGAGACCCAGTACTTC
CASSFQGDRETQYF
>NA|TRBJ2-1|TRBV9|NA
TGTGCCAGCAGCGTAGCGCCGGAGGAGGGCAGGGAGTTCTTC
CASSVAPEEGREFF
>NA|TRBJ2-7|TRBV30|NA
TGTGCCTGGAGTCGGGGTTCCTACGAGCAGTACTTC
CAWSRGSYEQYF
>NA|TRBJ2-3|TRBV27|TRBD1
TGTGCCAGCAGTCCCCCGGACAGGGGGATTACCCGAAGTCTGGCAGATACGCAGTATTTT
CASSPPDRGITRSLADTQYF
>NA|TRBJ2-7|TRBV28|TRBD2
TGTGCCAGCAGTCTGACCCTAGCGGGAGGGCCGGGCGAGCAGTACTTC
CASSLTLAGGPGEQYF
>NA|TRBJ2-7|TRBV21-1|NA
TGTGCCAGCAGCAAAGGGAAAATAGCGCCGTACGAGCAGTACTTC
CASSKGKIAPYEQYF
>NA|TRBJ1-2|TRBV28|NA
TGTGCCAGCAGTTTACTGAGAGGTGGCTACACCTTC
CASSLLRGGYTF
>NA|TRBJ2-6|TRBV7-2|NA
TGTGCCAGCAGCTTAACTGGGGGCCCGAACTCTGGGGCCAACGTCCTGACTTTC
CASSLTGGPNSGANVLTF
>NA|TRBJ2-7|TRBV28|TRBD1
TGTGCCAGCACCATCGGACAGGGTAGCACCTACGAGCAGTACTTC
CASTIGQGSTYEQYF
>NA|TRBJ2-4|TRBV7-3|TRBD1
TGTGCCAGCAGCTCCCCTCTGGGGACAGGGGAAAACATTCAGTACTTC
CASSSPLGTGENIQYF
>NA|TRBJ2-7|TRBV27|NA
TGTGCCAGCAGTCTCACTGCCGGCTCCTACGAGCAGTACTTC
CASSLTAGSYEQYF
>NA|TRBJ2-3|TRBV30|TRBD2
TGTGCTTGGGGCCGGGGGGTTACGCAGTATTTT
CAWGRGVTQYF
>NA|TRBJ2-1|TRBV7-8|NA
TGTGCCAGCAACGTCGGGCGGGGGCGCAACAATGAGCAGTTCTTC
CASNVGRGRNNEQFF
>few|TRBJ1-1|TRBV7-2|NA
TGTGCCAGCGGGTCCTCGGGACTCCTGAACACTGAAGCTTTCTTT
CASGSSGLLNTEAFF
>NA|TRBJ1-2|TRBV2|NA
TGTGCCAGCACTGACCCACAGGGTTTTAATGGCTACACCTTC
CASTDPQGFNGYTF
>NA|TRBJ2-3|TRBV5-1|TRBD2
TGCGCCAGCAGCTCGACGTCCGGGAGGGGTACAGATACGCAGTATTTT
CASSSTSGRGTDTQYF
>once|TRBJ2-1|TRBV6-1|TRBD2
TGTGCCAGCAGTCCGGGGGGGAGGGCTGTCAATGAGCAGTTCTTC
CASSPGGRAVNEQFF
>NA|TRBJ1-5|TRBV18|TRBD1
TGTGCCAGCTCCCTCGAGACAGGGCGCGATCAGCCCCAGCATTTT
CASSLETGRDQPQHF
>NA|TRBJ1-1|TRBV27|NA
TGTGCCAGCAGTTCCCAGGGGATACCCAACACTGAAGCTTTCTTT
CASSSQGIPNTEAFF